The T cell receptor (beta chain) under discussion was sequenced for a study of B cell selection in AIRE deficiency. Findings and caveats of the study: Healthy donors alone shared more than 30% of approximately 3,500 Treg sequences; patients alone about 10%.

The regulatory T cell sort gate was CD4+CD25hiCD127low/negative. TCRdb's table, derived via immunoSEQ multiplex PCR, lists solely in-frame clones and lacks some. The repertoire consists of about 22,000 clones, with about 93% occurring once and the leading ten covering roughly 1.5%. As for this clone: Its antigen remains unknown.

The CDR3 is made up of 15 amino acids. V shed 0 bases and J shed 7 bases, with 14 bases lying between them. CDR1 is SGDLS and CDR2 is YYNGEE in the germline V gene. This TCR derives from a human donor in good health. The chain has TRBV9 and TRBJ2-1; D is perhaps TRBD2 (5 bases). Sample: CD4+CD25+ Tregs sorted from PBMCs. CDR3: CASSVVGLAQNEQFF. CDR3 bases: TGTGCCAGCAGCGTAGTAGGGCTAGCTCAGAATGAGCAGTTCTTC.